The entry that follows covers one T cell receptor beta chain sequence. The sample originates from a study of identical twins. TCRdb called the 5' RACE reads again in MiXCR, with one record for every CDR3 protein. The sample consists of hundreds of thousands of distinct CDR3 sequences, over 9% of them appearing once. V shed 6 bases and J 2 bases; nucleotides not matched to a gene: 6. Germline loops: CDR1 SQVTM, CDR2 ANQGSEA. The CDR3 is made up of 15 amino acids. In addition, the sample was reused for a study of yellow fever vaccine responses in identical twins.

Input material: PBMCs. The rearrangement uses TRBV29-1 and TRBJ2-1; TRBD2 matches at 11 bases. The origin of this receptor is a woman aged 18-29 years in good health. Here the CDR3 DNA reads TGCAGCGTCGGAACTAGCGGGAGAACCTACAATGAGCAGTTCTTC. Protein: CSVGTSGRTYNEQFF.